A single sample is the source of the 6 T cell receptor beta chains below, sequenced in a study of blood T cell repertoires in COVID-19. The method was immunoSEQ multiplex PCR; TCRdb's version includes in-frame clones alone and lacks a portion of them. The sample carries about 330,000 clones, around 90% recorded once. Input material: peripheral blood. The source of these receptors is a man in his late teens or twenties who had recovered from COVID-19.

The rearrangement uses TRBV5-1 and TRBJ2-1; maybe TRBD2 (6 bases). In germline, CDR1 is SGHRS, CDR2 YFSETQ. The CDR3 sequence is 17 residues long. V was trimmed by 0 bases and J by 0 bases, leaving 13 bases between them. DNA for the CDR3: TGCGCCAGCAGCTTGGCCGGGACTCAGAGCTCCTACAATGAGCAGTTCTTC. Translation gives CASSLAGTQSSYNEQFF.

The J gene is TRBJ1-2, the V gene TRBV13; possible D gene TRBD1, 6 bases. This CDR3 is 13 amino acids long. The germline gives CDR1 PRHDT, CDR2 FYEKMQ (reference sequence). V was pared by 5 bases and J by 5 bases, with 12 bases between. DNA for the CDR3: TGTGCCAGCAGCCAGAAAGGGGGATATGGCTACACCTTC. Translating gives CASSQKGGYGYTF.

This clone has only one observation. V is TRBV2 and J is TRBJ1-1, with D perhaps matching TRBD1 (6 bases). V lost 8 bases, J lost 2 bases, and 9 bases lay in between. This CDR3 comprises 12 residues. Germline CDR1 SNHLY, CDR2 FYNNEI. The DNA for the CDR3 is TGTGCCAGCCACAGGGACAACACTGAAGCTTTCTTT. It encodes CASHRDNTEAFF. The entire variable domain, with the rest obtained from reference TRBV2 and TRBJ1-1, is as follows: EPEVTQTPSHQVTQMGQEVILRCVPISNHLYFYWYRQILGQKVEFLVSFYNNEISEKSEIFDDQFSVERPDGSNFTLKIRSTKLEDSAMYFCASHRDNTEAFFGQGTRLTVV.

The J gene is TRBJ1-4, the V gene TRBV10-2; TRBD1 agrees at 8 bases. CDR1 WSHSY and CDR2 SAAADI come from the germline V gene. The junction had 9 bases not matched to a gene; V was cut back by 8 bases and J by 7 bases. The CDR3 runs 14 residues. The CDR3 sequence: CASSDRGLGEKLFF. In nucleotides, the CDR3 is TGCGCCAGCTCCGACAGGGGTCTCGGTGAAAAACTGTTTTTT.

The rearrangement joins TRBV10-3 to TRBJ1-3, with D unresolved. CDR1 is ENHRY, CDR2 SYGVKD, per germline. Trimming removed 10 bases from V and 0 bases from J, with 10 bases in between. This CDR3 contains 13 residues. The chain's CDR3 is CANRDDSGNTIYF. CDR3 in DNA: TGTGCCAACCGAGATGACTCTGGAAACACCATATATTTT.

This chain connects TRBV4-1 to TRBJ1-1, with 7 positions matching TRBD1. This CDR3 contains 15 residues. Trimming took 4 bases from V and 0 from J; bases not matched to a gene: 5. Looked up from germline, CDR1 is MGHRA and CDR2 is YSYEKL. DNA for the CDR3: TGCGCCAGCAGCCCCGAACAGGGGATGAACACTGAAGCTTTCTTT. As protein: CASSPEQGMNTEAFF.